This T cell receptor (beta chain) was obtained from a study of blood T cells in healthy people across ages (dated by TCRdb to 2013 to 2016). At the level of the whole study: In model experiments, template switching captured roughly one uniquely barcoded TCR beta cDNA molecule for every two T cells. To track age-related changes in TCR beta repertoire diversity, the study relied on deep sequencing normalized with unique cDNA molecular identifiers. The donors were split into four age groups: young (average 16 years), middle-aged (about 40), aged (more than 55) and long-lived (about 82). To avoid experimental bias, donors of different ages were spread randomly across the sequencing lanes. For two donors (one aged 18 to 30 and one aged 80 or older), the study analyzed two additional independent replicas of 1 million unique cDNA reads from the same blood draw. Results the study describes overall, beyond this receptor: Because donor CMV infection status was unknown, age-related changes in expanded clonotypes were potentially confounded. Conclusive comparison of naive and antigen-experienced compartments was prevented by the profiling of bulk unsorted PBMCs. Observed TCR beta diversity per million T cells fell roughly linearly with age, and a significant reduction was already apparent by age around 44. There was a strong correlation between observed TCR beta diversity and the percentage of naive T cells measured by flow cytometry. Compared with the aged group, more naive CD4+ T cells, fewer expanded clones and increased TCR diversity were shown by the long-lived group, suggesting age selection. Estimates of total diversity based on one million sequenced T cells were regarded as lower bounds and as underestimates.

CDR1 and CDR2 are read off the germline V gene (reference sequence) as LNHNV and YYDKDF. The CDR3 holds 15 amino acids from the cysteine to the phenylalanine. Only the CDR3 part of the read is kept: 45 bases, read in frame from the first base. V lost 3 bases and J lost 0 bases; the stretch between them is 11 bases long. The protocol used for the library was 5' RACE. For sequencing, an Illumina HiSeq 2500 was employed. A second about 6 to 11 cycle PCR used a sample-barcoded 5' primer and a J-beta primer mix. Each TCR beta cDNA molecule received a unique molecular identifier from a template-switch 5' adaptor carrying 12 random nucleotides. Each sample yielded at least 2.5 million CDR3-containing paired-end reads. The Mint cDNA synthesis kit, primed by a TRBC-specific oligonucleotide, was used to synthesize first-strand cDNA from all RNA. After uracil-DNA glycosylase treatment, a first 18-cycle PCR used universal primers M1SS and BC2_uni_R on all cDNA. In the source study's methods: Normalization of each sample was performed by random selection of 1 million high-quality reads, each carrying a distinct molecular identifier. Instead of being binned into consensus sequences, reads that shared molecular identifiers were thrown out. MiTCR, with a Q25 quality threshold and the strictest error-elimination algorithm, was used for CDR3 identification, clonotype clustering and error correction. A nonparametric unseen species model with Euler transformation was used to estimate a lower bound on total TCR beta diversity. The public sequencing data were trimmed at Q25 with fastp and processed into clonotypes with MiXCR by TCRdb, which kept only in-frame beta chains. Identical CDR3 proteins give one entry, which carries the most common genes and DNA. These V and J calls rely on TCRdb rather than the paper's analysis. A total of about 900,000 distinct CDR3 sequences appear in this sample, around 68% of them only once. About a quarter of the sample is taken by the ten largest.

A word on this clonotype: Its specific antigen is unknown. Qualities for individual bases were not recorded, and no much larger clone is one base off.

Donors were 40 or so systemically healthy Caucasian individuals from Russia aged 6 to 90 years. Ten milliliters of peripheral blood were drawn from each donor into EDTA-treated Vacutainer tubes. PBMCs were isolated by Ficoll-Paque density-gradient centrifugation, with at least 6 million obtained per sample. Trizol reagent was used to extract total RNA from PBMCs, with at least 6 micrograms per sample. Naive CD45RAhigh/CD27high T cell percentages were measured by flow cytometry on a PBMC aliquot from every donor. This TCR was recovered from a man aged 25 to 40 in good health. Material for sequencing was blood. Here the chain combines TRBV15 and TRBJ1-2, with no confident D gene call. The sequenced DNA is TGTGCCACCAGCAGTTTCGGCAGTACTAACTATGGCTACACCTTC. It specifies CATSSFGSTNYGYTF.